This entry features one T cell receptor (beta chain) sequence. The sample comes from a study of control samples from healthy donors and cancer patients. Produced via immunoSEQ multiplex PCR; TCRdb's table is partial and in-frame only. The table includes about 150,000 clones, approximately 93% detected once. Trimming cost V 2 bases and J 5 bases, with 4 bases left between them. The CDR3 length is 12 residues. Germline V gene data show CDR1 as LGHDT and CDR2 as YNNKEL (reference sequence). The TCR was taken from a man aged 50 to 59 in good health. The V gene is TRBV3-1 (or the pseudogene TRBV3-2), the J gene TRBJ2-1, with D unclear. Sequencing used blood. The CDR3 DNA follows: TGTGCCAGCAGCCAATCGGACAATGAGCAGTTCTTC. It translates to CASSQSDNEQFF.